The T cell receptor beta chain under discussion was sequenced for a study of control samples from healthy donors and cancer patients. The CDR3 runs 19 residues. The V segment lost 4 bases and the J segment 9 bases; nucleotides outside the gene matches: 19. Germline V gene data show CDR1 as MNHEY and CDR2 as SMNVEV (reference sequence). The protocol was immunoSEQ multiplex PCR, while the TCRdb copy is restricted to in-frame clones and leaves out a portion. The table lists some 120,000 clones, about 88% of them singletons. This chain links TRBV27 with TRBJ2-2; TRBD2 matches 11 bases. The sequencing sample was made of blood. The receptor was isolated from a young man in good health. The CDR3 DNA is TGTGCCAGCAGTTCCTACATTACCGGGACTAGCGGAGGGGGGCGGGAGCTGTTTTTT. Protein: CASSSYITGTSGGGRELFF.